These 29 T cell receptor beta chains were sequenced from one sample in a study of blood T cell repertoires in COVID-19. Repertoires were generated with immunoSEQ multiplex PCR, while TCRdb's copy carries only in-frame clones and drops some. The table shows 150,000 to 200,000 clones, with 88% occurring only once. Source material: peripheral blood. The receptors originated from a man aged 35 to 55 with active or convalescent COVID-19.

CDR3 amino acids: CASSGPGMPDTQYF. The CDR3 region has the DNA TGTGCCAGTAGTGGTCCAGGGATGCCAGATACGCAGTATTTT. This chain links TRBV19 with TRBJ2-3; possibly TRBD1 for D (5 bases). V was shortened by 5 bases and J by 4 bases, with 13 bases between the two germline ends. CDR3 length: 14 amino acids. CDR1 and CDR2 from the germline V gene are LNHDA and SQIVND (reference sequence).

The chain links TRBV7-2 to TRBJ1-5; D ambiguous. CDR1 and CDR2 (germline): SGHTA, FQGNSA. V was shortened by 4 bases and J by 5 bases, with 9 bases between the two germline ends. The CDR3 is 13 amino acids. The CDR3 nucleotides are TGTGCCAGCAGCTGGAGGCGGGATCAGCCCCAGCATTTT. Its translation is CASSWRRDQPQHF.

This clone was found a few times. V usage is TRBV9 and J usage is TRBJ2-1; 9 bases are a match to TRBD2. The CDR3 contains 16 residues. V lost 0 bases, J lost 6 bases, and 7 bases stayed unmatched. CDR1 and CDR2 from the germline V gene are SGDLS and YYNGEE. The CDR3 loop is CASSVVGGLAVNEQFF. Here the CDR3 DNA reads TGTGCCAGCAGCGTAGTAGGGGGACTAGCTGTCAATGAGCAGTTCTTC.

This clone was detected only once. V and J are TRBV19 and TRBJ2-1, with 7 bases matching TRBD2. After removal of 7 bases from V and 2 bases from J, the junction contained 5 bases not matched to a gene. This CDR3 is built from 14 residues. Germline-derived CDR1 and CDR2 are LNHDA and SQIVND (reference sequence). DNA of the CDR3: TGTGCCAGTATCCCGGGGGGAGCCTACAATGAGCAGTTCTTC. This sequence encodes CASIPGGAYNEQFF. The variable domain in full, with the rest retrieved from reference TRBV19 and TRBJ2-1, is DGGITQSPKYLFRKEGQNVTLSCEQNLNHDAMYWYRQDPGQGLRLIYYSQIVNDFQKGDIAEGYSVSREKKESFPLTVTSAQKNPTAFYLCASIPGGAYNEQFFGPGTRLTVL.

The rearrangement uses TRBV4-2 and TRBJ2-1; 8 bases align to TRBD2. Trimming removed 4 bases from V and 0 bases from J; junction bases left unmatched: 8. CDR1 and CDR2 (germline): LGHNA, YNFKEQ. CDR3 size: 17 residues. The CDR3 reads CASSPATSGSSYNEQFF. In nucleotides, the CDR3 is TGTGCCAGCAGCCCAGCAACTAGCGGAAGCTCCTACAATGAGCAGTTCTTC.

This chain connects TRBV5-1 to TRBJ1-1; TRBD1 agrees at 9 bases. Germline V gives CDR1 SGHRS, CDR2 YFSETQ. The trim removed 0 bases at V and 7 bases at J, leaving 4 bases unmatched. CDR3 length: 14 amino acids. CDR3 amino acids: CASSLGTGVGEAFF. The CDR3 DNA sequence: TGCGCCAGCAGCTTGGGGACAGGGGTAGGTGAAGCTTTCTTT.

CDR3 loop: CASSLQGGPNYGYTF. Here the CDR3 DNA reads TGTGCCAGCAGCTTACAAGGGGGTCCAAACTATGGCTACACCTTC. The chain is built from TRBV7-9 and TRBJ1-2; D might be TRBD1 (6 bases). Between the trimmed V and J ends, which lost 2 bases and 2 bases, there was a span of 12 bases. The V gene's germline CDR1 is SEHNR and CDR2 FQNEAQ (reference sequence). The CDR3 covers 15 residues. The full variable domain, rest sourced from reference TRBV7-9 and TRBJ1-2, is DTGVSQNPRHKITKRGQNVTFRCDPISEHNRLYWYRQTLGQGPEFLTYFQNEAQLEKSRLLSDRFSAERPKGSFSTLEIQRTEQGDSAMYLCASSLQGGPNYGYTFGSGTRLTVV.

The CDR3 reads CASSGGTGRETQYF. The CDR3 coding sequence is TGTGCCAGCAGCGGGGGGACAGGGCGGGAGACCCAGTACTTC. This sequence joins TRBV6-5 and TRBJ2-5; 9 positions match TRBD1. The V segment lost 6 bases and the J segment 5 bases; nucleotides outside the gene matches: 7. The CDR3 is 14 residues long. Germline CDR1 is MNHEY and CDR2 is SVGAGI.

The CDR3 protein is CASSLGTVSGNTIYF. DNA for the CDR3: TGTGCCAGCAGCTTGGGGACAGTCTCTGGAAACACCATATATTTT. The chain uses TRBV5-5 and TRBJ1-3; weak D call: TRBD1 (6 bases). Deletions cut 0 bases from V and 0 bases from J, with 7 bases between. Per the germline V gene, CDR1 is SGHKS and CDR2 is YYEKEE (reference sequence). The CDR3 contains 15 residues.

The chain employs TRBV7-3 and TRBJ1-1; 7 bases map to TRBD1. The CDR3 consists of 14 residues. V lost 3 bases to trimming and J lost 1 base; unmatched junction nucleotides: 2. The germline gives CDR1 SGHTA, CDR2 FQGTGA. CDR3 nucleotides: TGTGCCAGCAGCTTCCAGGGGGGGAACACTGAAGCTTTCTTT. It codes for CASSFQGGNTEAFF.

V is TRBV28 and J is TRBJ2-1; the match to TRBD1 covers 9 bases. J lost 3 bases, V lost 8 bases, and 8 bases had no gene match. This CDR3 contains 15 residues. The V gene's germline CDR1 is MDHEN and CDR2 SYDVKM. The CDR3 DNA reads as TGTGCCAGCCTATTTCCGGGACAGGGCTACAATGAGCAGTTCTTC. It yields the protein CASLFPGQGYNEQFF. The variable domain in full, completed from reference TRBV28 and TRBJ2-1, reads DVKVTQSSRYLVKRTGEKVFLECVQDMDHENMFWYRQDPGLGLRLIYFSYDVKMKEKGDIPEGYSVSREKKERFSLILESASTNQTSMYLCASLFPGQGYNEQFFGPGTRLTVL.

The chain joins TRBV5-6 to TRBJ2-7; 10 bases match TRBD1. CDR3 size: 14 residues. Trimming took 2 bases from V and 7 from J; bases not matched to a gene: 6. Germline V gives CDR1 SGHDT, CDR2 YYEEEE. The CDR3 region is CASSLRQGAGEQYF. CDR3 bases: TGTGCCAGCAGCTTACGACAGGGGGCGGGTGAGCAGTACTTC. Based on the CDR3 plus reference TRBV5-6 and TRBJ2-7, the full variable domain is DAGVTQSPTHLIKTRGQQVTLRCSPKSGHDTVSWYQQALGQGPQFIFQYYEEEERQRGNFPDRFSGHQFPNYSSELNVNALLLGDSALYLCASSLRQGAGEQYFGPGTRLTVT.

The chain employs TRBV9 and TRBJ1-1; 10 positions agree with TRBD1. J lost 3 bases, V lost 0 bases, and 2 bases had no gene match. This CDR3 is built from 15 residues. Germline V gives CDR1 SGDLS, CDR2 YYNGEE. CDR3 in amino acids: CASSVVDRGDTEAFF. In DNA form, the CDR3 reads TGTGCCAGCAGCGTAGTGGACAGGGGGGACACTGAAGCTTTCTTT.

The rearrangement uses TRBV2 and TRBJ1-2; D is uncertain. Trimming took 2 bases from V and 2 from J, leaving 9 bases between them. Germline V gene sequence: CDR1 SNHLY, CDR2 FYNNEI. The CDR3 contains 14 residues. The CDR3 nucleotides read TGTGCCAGCAGTGAATGGGCCGGAAACTATGGCTACACCTTC. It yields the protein CASSEWAGNYGYTF.

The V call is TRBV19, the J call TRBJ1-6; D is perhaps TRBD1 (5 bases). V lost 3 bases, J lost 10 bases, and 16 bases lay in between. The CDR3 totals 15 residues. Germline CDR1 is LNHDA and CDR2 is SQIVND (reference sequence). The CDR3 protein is CASSIPPRGGSPLHF. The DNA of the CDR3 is TGTGCCAGTAGTATTCCGCCGAGGGGAGGGTCACCCCTCCACTTT. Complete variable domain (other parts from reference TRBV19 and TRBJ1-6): DGGITQSPKYLFRKEGQNVTLSCEQNLNHDAMYWYRQDPGQGLRLIYYSQIVNDFQKGDIAEGYSVSREKKESFPLTVTSAQKNPTAFYLCASSIPPRGGSPLHFGNGTRLTVT.

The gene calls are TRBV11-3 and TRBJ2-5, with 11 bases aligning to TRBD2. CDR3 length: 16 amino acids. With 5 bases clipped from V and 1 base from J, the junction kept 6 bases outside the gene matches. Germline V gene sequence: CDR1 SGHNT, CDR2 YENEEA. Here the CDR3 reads CASSGGLAGSQETQYF. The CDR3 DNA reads TGTGCCAGCAGCGGCGGACTAGCGGGTTCCCAAGAGACCCAGTACTTC.

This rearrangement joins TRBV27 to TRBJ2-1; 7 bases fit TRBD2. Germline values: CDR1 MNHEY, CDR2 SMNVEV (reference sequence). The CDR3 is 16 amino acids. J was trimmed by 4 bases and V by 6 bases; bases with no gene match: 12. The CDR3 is CASRVGGRVSYNEQFF. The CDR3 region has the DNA TGTGCCAGCAGAGTAGGAGGGAGGGTCTCTTACAATGAGCAGTTCTTC.

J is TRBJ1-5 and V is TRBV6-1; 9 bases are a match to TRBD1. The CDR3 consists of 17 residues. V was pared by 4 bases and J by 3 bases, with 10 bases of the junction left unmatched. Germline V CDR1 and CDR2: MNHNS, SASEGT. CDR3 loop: CASSAPGTGLINQPQHF. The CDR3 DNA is TGTGCCAGCAGTGCCCCCGGGACAGGGTTAATCAATCAGCCCCAGCATTTT.

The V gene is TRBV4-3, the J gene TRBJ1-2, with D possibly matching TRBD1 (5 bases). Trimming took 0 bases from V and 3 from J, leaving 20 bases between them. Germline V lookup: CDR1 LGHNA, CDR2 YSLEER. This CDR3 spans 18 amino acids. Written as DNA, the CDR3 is TGCGCCAGCAGCCAAGATCTGGGGGAGGGGCGACGCGACTATGGCTACACCTTC. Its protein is CASSQDLGEGRRDYGYTF.

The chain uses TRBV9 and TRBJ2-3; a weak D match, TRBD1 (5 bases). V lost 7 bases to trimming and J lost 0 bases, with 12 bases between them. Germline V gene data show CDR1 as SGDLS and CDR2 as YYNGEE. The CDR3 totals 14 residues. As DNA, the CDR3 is TGTGCCAGCGGGGCCCAACCTAGCACAGATACGCAGTATTTT. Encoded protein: CASGAQPSTDTQYF.

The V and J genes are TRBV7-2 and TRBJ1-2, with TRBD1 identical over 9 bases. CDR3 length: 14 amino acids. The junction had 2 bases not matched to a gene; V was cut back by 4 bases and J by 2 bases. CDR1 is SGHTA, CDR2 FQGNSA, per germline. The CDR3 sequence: CASSSGTGNYGYTF. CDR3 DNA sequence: TGTGCCAGCAGCTCTGGGACAGGGAACTATGGCTACACCTTC.

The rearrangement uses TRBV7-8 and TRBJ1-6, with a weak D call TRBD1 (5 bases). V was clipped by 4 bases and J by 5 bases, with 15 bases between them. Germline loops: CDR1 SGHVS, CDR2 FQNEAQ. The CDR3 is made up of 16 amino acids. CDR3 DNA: TGTGCCAGCAGCTCACCTAGTGGGGCGAATAATTCACCCCTCCACTTT. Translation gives CASSSPSGANNSPLHF.

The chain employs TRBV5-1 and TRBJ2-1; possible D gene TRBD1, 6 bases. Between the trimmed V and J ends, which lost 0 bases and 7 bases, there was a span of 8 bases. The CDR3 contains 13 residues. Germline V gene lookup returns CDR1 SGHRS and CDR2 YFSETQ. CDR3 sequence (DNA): TGCGCCAGCAGCTTGGGACAGGCGAATGAGCAGTTCTTC. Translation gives CASSLGQANEQFF.

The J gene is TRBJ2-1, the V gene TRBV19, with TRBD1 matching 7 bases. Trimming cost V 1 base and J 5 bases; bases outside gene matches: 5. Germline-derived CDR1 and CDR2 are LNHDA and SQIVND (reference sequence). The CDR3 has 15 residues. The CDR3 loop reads CASSIGQGSNNEQFF. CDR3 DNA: TGTGCCAGTAGTATAGGACAGGGATCGAACAATGAGCAGTTCTTC.

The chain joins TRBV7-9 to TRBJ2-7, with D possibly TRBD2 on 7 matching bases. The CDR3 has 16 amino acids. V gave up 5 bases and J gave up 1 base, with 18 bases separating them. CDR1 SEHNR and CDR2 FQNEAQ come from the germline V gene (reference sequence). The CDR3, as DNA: TGTGCCAGCAGCCTCCTTCGGGGAGGGGGGTCCTACGAGCAGTACTTC. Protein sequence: CASSLLRGGGSYEQYF.

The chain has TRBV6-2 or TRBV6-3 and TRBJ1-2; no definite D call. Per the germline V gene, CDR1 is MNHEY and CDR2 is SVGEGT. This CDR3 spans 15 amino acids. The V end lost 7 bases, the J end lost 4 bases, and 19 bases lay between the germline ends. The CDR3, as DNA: TGTGCCAGCACTTATCTCGCCGGAGGTAGCTATGGCTACACCTTC. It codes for CASTYLAGGSYGYTF.

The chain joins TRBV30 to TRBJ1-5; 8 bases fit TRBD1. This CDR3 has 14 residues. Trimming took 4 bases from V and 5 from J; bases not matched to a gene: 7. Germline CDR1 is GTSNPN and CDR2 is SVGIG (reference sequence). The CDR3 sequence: CAWTGQGRDQPQHF. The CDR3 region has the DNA TGTGCCTGGACCGGACAGGGTAGGGATCAGCCCCAGCATTTT.

CDR3 sequence (DNA): TGCGCCAGCAGCTTAACGGGGGCGAACACCGGGGAGCTGTTTTTT. Residues: CASSLTGANTGELFF. The chain joins TRBV5-1 to TRBJ2-2, with D maybe TRBD2 (6 bases). The CDR3 sequence is 15 residues long. Germline loops: CDR1 SGHRS, CDR2 YFSETQ. V was clipped by 2 bases and J by 0 bases, with 8 bases between them. Full variable domain (missing parts from reference TRBV5-1 and TRBJ2-2): KAGVTQTPRYLIKTRGQQVTLSCSPISGHRSVSWYQQTPGQGLQFLFEYFSETQRNKGNFPGRFSGRQFSNSRSEMNVSTLELGDSALYLCASSLTGANTGELFFGEGSRLTVL.

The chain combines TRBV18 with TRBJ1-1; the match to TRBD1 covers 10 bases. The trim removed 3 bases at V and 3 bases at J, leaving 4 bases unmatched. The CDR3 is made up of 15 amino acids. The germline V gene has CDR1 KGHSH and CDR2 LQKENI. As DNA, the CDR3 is TGTGCCAGCTCACCGAGGACAGGGGGGGACACTGAAGCTTTCTTT. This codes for CASSPRTGGDTEAFF.